This TCR beta chain emerged from a study of radiotherapy plus CTLA-4 blockade in lung cancer. V shed 7 bases and J 8 bases; nucleotides not matched to a gene: 10. The CDR3 extends over 15 amino acids. Germline assignment: CDR1 MNHNS and CDR2 SASEGT. TCRdb keeps only in-frame clones here, not all; method: immunoSEQ multiplex PCR. Of tens of thousands of clones listed, around 80% are singletons. It was focal radiation plus CTLA-4 blockade with ipilimumab that patients with chemo-refractory metastatic non-small-cell lung cancer received. Here the sequenced sample was peripheral blood, taken from a patient treated with radiotherapy plus ipilimumab. The chain links TRBV6-1 to TRBJ1-4; 10 bases align to TRBD1. The clonotype originates from a human donor with non-small cell lung cancer who had a complete response to radiotherapy plus ipilimumab. This chain's CDR3 is CASTDDRGQREKLFF. The CDR3 DNA sequence: TGTGCCAGCACCGATGACAGGGGGCAGAGGGAAAAACTGTTTTTT.